This T cell receptor beta chain came from a study of T cells in Graves' hyperthyroidism and ophthalmopathy. The V gene lost 7 bases and the J gene lost 1 base, with 16 bases spanning the gap. This CDR3 has 16 residues. Ten or more counts support this clonotype. TCR beta CDR3 region amplification was performed from RNA transcripts. Primed by the HTBI set, a first-round RT-PCR was run on the TCR CDR3. TCRdb fed the multiplex PCR reads into MiXCR, producing one record per CDR3 protein. The sample has 250,000 to 400,000 distinct CDR3 sequences; approximately 13% are singletons. The sequenced sample was blood. J is TRBJ2-2 and V is TRBV12-3 or TRBV12-4; TRBD2 might be the D (6 bases). This sequence originates from a middle-aged woman with Graves' ophthalmopathy. CDR3 sequence (DNA): TGTGCCAGCAACGCGGGACTCCCGAGGAACACCGGGGAGCTGTTTTTT. Its translation is CASNAGLPRNTGELFF.